These 30 T cell receptor beta chains came from one sample sequenced in a study of blood T cell repertoires in COVID-19. The repertoire was sequenced with immunoSEQ multiplex PCR; TCRdb's copy has only in-frame clones and lacks some. The sample includes some 190,000 clones, almost 90% seen only once; the top ten take 1.5%. The sequenced sample consisted of peripheral blood. The receptors derive from a young man with active or convalescent COVID-19.

V usage is TRBV6-4 and J usage is TRBJ1-1; D is perhaps TRBD1 (5 bases). The CDR3 spans 14 residues. V lost 7 bases to trimming and J lost 4 bases, with 16 bases between them. CDR1 and CDR2 from the germline V gene are MRHNA and SNTAGT. CDR3 nucleotide sequence: TGTGCCAGCACCCTCGGGGGTGGGAGCACTGAAGCTTTCTTT. This codes for CASTLGGGSTEAFF.

This rearrangement joins TRBV27 to TRBJ2-7; TRBD1 might be the D (5 bases). This CDR3 is 15 amino acids long. V dropped 5 bases and J dropped 4 bases, with 18 bases sitting between them. In germline, CDR1 is MNHEY, CDR2 SMNVEV (reference sequence). DNA for the CDR3: TGTGCCAGCAGTCGATCGGTTACAGGATCTTACGAGCAGTACTTC. It codes for CASSRSVTGSYEQYF.

The chain recombines TRBV9 with TRBJ2-1; 12 bases map to TRBD2. V lost 2 bases and J lost 5; bases outside the gene matches: 14. The CDR3 loop spans 19 amino acids. CDR1 and CDR2 (germline): SGDLS, YYNGEE. CDR3 region: CASSVPGGTSGLSNNEQFF. The CDR3 DNA follows: TGTGCCAGCAGCGTCCCGGGAGGGACTAGCGGGTTGAGTAACAATGAGCAGTTCTTC.

The chain has TRBV30 and TRBJ1-6; D is unclear. The CDR3 length is 9 residues. Germline CDR1 is GTSNPN and CDR2 is SVGIG (reference sequence). Trimming took off 0 bases at V and 16 bases at J, with 4 bases between the two ends. The CDR3 is CAWSVRLHF. The CDR3 DNA reads as TGTGCCTGGAGTGTGCGGCTCCACTTT.

The CDR3 protein is CASSQERVMETQYF. The CDR3 coding sequence is TGTGCCAGCAGCCAAGAACGGGTCATGGAGACCCAGTACTTC. This chain joins TRBV4-2 and TRBJ2-5; D remains ambiguous. Trimming cost V 0 bases and J 5 bases, with 10 bases left between them. Germline CDR1 and CDR2: LGHNA and YNFKEQ. The CDR3 length is 14 residues.

This chain links TRBV9 with TRBJ1-4, with a tentative D call TRBD1 (5 bases). Germline lookup yields CDR1 SGDLS and CDR2 YYNGEE. The CDR3 covers 15 residues. Trimming removed 4 bases at V and 8 bases at J, with 18 bases between. The CDR3 DNA is TGTGCCAGCAGCACCCGGCCAGGGTATGAGGAAAAACTGTTTTTT. Its protein product is CASSTRPGYEEKLFF.

The chain joins TRBV6-5 to TRBJ2-1, with TRBD1 identical over 7 bases. With 10 bases clipped from V and 3 bases from J, the junction kept 9 bases outside the gene matches. This CDR3 spans 14 amino acids. Germline V gene lookup returns CDR1 MNHEY and CDR2 SVGAGI. The CDR3 DNA sequence: TGTGCCACACATGGGACAGAAAACTACAATGAGCAGTTCTTC. This codes for CATHGTENYNEQFF.

The chain uses TRBV5-1 and TRBJ1-4; the match to TRBD1 covers 11 bases. This CDR3 is 15 amino acids long. Unmatched junction bases numbered 3, after V lost 1 base and J lost 7 bases. Germline assignment: CDR1 SGHRS and CDR2 YFSETQ. The CDR3: CASSLYGTGGEKLFF. CDR3 sequence (DNA): TGCGCCAGCAGCTTGTATGGGACAGGGGGTGAAAAACTGTTTTTT. The variable domain in full, completed from reference TRBV5-1 and TRBJ1-4, reads KAGVTQTPRYLIKTRGQQVTLSCSPISGHRSVSWYQQTPGQGLQFLFEYFSETQRNKGNFPGRFSGRQFSNSRSEMNVSTLELGDSALYLCASSLYGTGGEKLFFGSGTQLSVL.

The chain uses TRBV4-2 and TRBJ2-7, with a possible D match to TRBD1 (5 bases). Germline V CDR1 and CDR2: LGHNA, YNFKEQ. V was trimmed by 1 base and J by 2 bases, leaving 18 bases between them. The CDR3 loop spans 17 amino acids. CDR3 sequence: CASSQAMDGHATYEQYF. CDR3 DNA sequence: TGTGCCAGCAGCCAAGCGATGGATGGACACGCCACCTACGAGCAGTACTTC.

This clone was counted only a few times. The chain uses TRBV5-1 and TRBJ1-2; 7 bases align to TRBD1. CDR1 is SGHRS and CDR2 is YFSETQ in the germline V gene. CDR3 length equals 14 residues. V lost 3 bases to trimming and J lost 6 bases; unmatched junction nucleotides: 8. The CDR3: CASSSRQGGHGYTF. CDR3 coding DNA: TGCGCCAGCAGCTCCAGACAGGGCGGACATGGCTACACCTTC.

The J gene is TRBJ2-7, the V gene TRBV5-4; D is possibly TRBD2 (6 bases). Deletions cut 2 bases from V and 0 bases from J, with 15 bases between. The germline gives CDR1 SGHNT, CDR2 YYREEE (reference sequence). The CDR3 has 16 residues. The CDR3 loop reads CASSFFLRGLSYEQYF. Here the CDR3 DNA reads TGTGCCAGCAGCTTTTTTTTGCGGGGCCTCTCCTACGAGCAGTACTTC.

The V gene is TRBV25-1, the J gene TRBJ2-3; TRBD2 aligns across 8 bases. This CDR3 region has 15 residues. The trim removed 3 bases at V and 1 base at J, leaving 3 bases unmatched. CDR1 is MGHDK and CDR2 is SYGVNS in the germline V gene. CDR3 amino acids: CASSDRREGTDTQYF. The CDR3, as DNA: TGTGCCAGCAGTGATCGGCGGGAGGGCACAGATACGCAGTATTTT. The variable domain in full, with the rest retrieved from reference TRBV25-1 and TRBJ2-3, is EADIYQTPRYLVIGTGKKITLECSQTMGHDKMYWYQQDPGMELHLIHYSYGVNSTEKGDLSSESTVSRIRTEHFPLTLESARPSHTSQYLCASSDRREGTDTQYFGPGTRLTVL.

The chain combines TRBV5-1 with TRBJ1-1; TRBD1 might be the D (5 bases). Between the trimmed V and J ends, which lost 3 bases and 0 bases, there was a span of 9 bases. Germline CDR1 and CDR2: SGHRS and YFSETQ. The CDR3 is 14 residues long. CDR3 nucleotide sequence: TGCGCCAGCAGCTCCACAGGTATGAACACTGAAGCTTTCTTT. Its protein product is CASSSTGMNTEAFF.

The chain has TRBV11-2 and TRBJ2-1; 12 bases line up with TRBD2. Trimming removed 1 base from V and 9 bases from J; junction bases left unmatched: 13. This CDR3 contains 18 residues. CDR1 and CDR2 (germline): SGHAT, FQNNGV. This chain's CDR3 is CASSLVFPSGRAYGEQFF. The CDR3 DNA reads TGTGCCAGCAGCTTAGTTTTCCCTAGCGGGAGGGCTTACGGTGAGCAGTTCTTC.

The gene calls are TRBV7-2 and TRBJ1-4; D not resolved. The CDR3 is made up of 14 amino acids. Looked up from germline, CDR1 is SGHTA and CDR2 is FQGNSA. Trimming stripped 2 bases from V and 8 bases from J, with 12 bases between. The CDR3 bases are TGTGCCAGCAGCTTAAGTTCCCAGGCCGAAAAACTGTTTTTT. Translating it yields CASSLSSQAEKLFF.

This clone came up a few times. The chain employs TRBV4-1 and TRBJ2-3; D possibly corresponds to TRBD2 (6 bases). The germline V gene has CDR1 MGHRA and CDR2 YSYEKL. This CDR3 has 14 residues. Trimming removed 4 bases at V and 3 bases at J, with 11 bases between. The CDR3 DNA follows: TGCGCCAGCAGCCCTGGACTAAATACAGATACGCAGTATTTT. Translated, it gives CASSPGLNTDTQYF.

This clone was detected a few times. J is TRBJ1-2 and V is TRBV4-1, with 7 bases matching TRBD1. CDR1 is MGHRA and CDR2 is YSYEKL in the germline V gene. The trim removed 0 bases at V and 8 bases at J, leaving 9 bases unmatched. This CDR3 region has 15 residues. The DNA of the CDR3 is TGCGCCAGCAGCCAAGACAGGGGGGCCCCTTGGGGCTACACCTTC. It translates to CASSQDRGAPWGYTF.

The rearrangement links TRBV28 to TRBJ1-2; tentatively, D is TRBD1 (5 bases). The ends were cut back, 7 bases at V and 8 bases at J, with 29 bases in the middle. The CDR3 sequence is 17 residues long. The germline CDR1 and CDR2 sequences are MDHEN and SYDVKM. CDR3 DNA: TGTGCCAGCACCCAAATTGGGGCACAGTTCGAAACTATGGGCTACACCTTC. Its translation: CASTQIGAQFETMGYTF.

The chain is built from TRBV2 and TRBJ2-7, with D possibly being TRBD2 (6 bases). The V and J ends lost 6 bases and 0 bases respectively, with 15 bases between them. The CDR3 loop spans 15 amino acids. The germline V gene encodes CDR1 SNHLY and CDR2 FYNNEI. CDR3 loop: CASSGPGRSSYEQYF. The CDR3 DNA reads as TGTGCCAGCAGCGGCCCGGGGAGGAGCTCCTACGAGCAGTACTTC.

The rearrangement joins TRBV4-1 to TRBJ1-5; the D gene is possibly TRBD1 (5 bases). The CDR3 covers 15 residues. In germline, CDR1 is MGHRA, CDR2 YSYEKL. V was cut by 1 base and J by 6 bases, with 13 bases left in between. The CDR3 coding sequence is TGCGCCAGCAGCCAAGTTTCAGGGTCGGGTCAGCCCCAGCATTTT. This translates into CASSQVSGSGQPQHF.

The rearrangement uses TRBV29-1 and TRBJ2-7; 9 bases line up with TRBD1. Germline trimming cut 2 bases from V and 5 bases from J; bases unmatched to any gene: 7. CDR3 length: 14 residues. In germline, CDR1 is SQVTM, CDR2 ANQGSEA. DNA of the CDR3: TGCAGCGTTGAATTCGGGACAGGGCTCGACGAGCAGTACTTC. It encodes CSVEFGTGLDEQYF.

V and J are TRBV6-5 and TRBJ2-7; a possible D gene is TRBD2 (5 bases). V was clipped by 7 bases and J by 3 bases, with 10 bases between them. Germline CDR1 MNHEY, CDR2 SVGAGI. The CDR3 totals 12 residues. In DNA form, the CDR3 reads TGTGCCAGCAAGCAAACTAGCTACGAGCAGTACTTC. Translating it yields CASKQTSYEQYF.

V and J are TRBV6-5 and TRBJ2-3, with TRBD2 as a possible D gene (7 bases). Germline V gene data show CDR1 as MNHEY and CDR2 as SVGAGI. The CDR3 is made up of 14 amino acids. The ends were cut back, 7 bases at V and 5 bases at J, with 16 bases in the middle. The CDR3 nucleotides are TGTGCCAGCAAAAGGGGGGGCCTTGGAGATACGCAGTATTTT. This sequence encodes CASKRGGLGDTQYF.

CDR3 in DNA: TGCGCCAGCAGTCAGACAGGGGACACAGATACGCAGTATTTT. It specifies CASSQTGDTDTQYF. V is TRBV10-1 and J is TRBJ2-3; 8 bases map to TRBD1. V dropped 5 bases and J dropped 2; count of bases not matched to a gene: 3. The CDR3 length is 14 residues. Looked up from germline, CDR1 is WNHNN and CDR2 is SYGVQD (reference sequence).

This clone has a single count. The chain joins TRBV5-6 to TRBJ2-1, with 10 bases matching TRBD2. V trimming: 3 bases; J trimming: 9 bases; junction bases outside the gene matches: 6. The CDR3 spans 14 residues. Looked up from germline, CDR1 is SGHDT and CDR2 is YYEEEE. CDR3 region: CASSSLAGVTEQFF. For the CDR3, the DNA is TGTGCCAGCAGCTCTCTAGCGGGAGTTACTGAGCAGTTCTTC.

This chain connects TRBV23-1 to TRBJ2-7; TRBD2 might be the D (5 bases). TRBV23-1 is known as an ORF, though its function is uncertain. V was clipped by 7 bases and J by 7 bases, with 17 bases between them. CDR3 length: 13 amino acids. The CDR3 sequence: CASIGRGDVEQYF. CDR3 nucleotides: TGCGCCAGCATAGGCCGGGGAGATGTGGAGCAGTACTTC.

The gene calls are TRBV30 and TRBJ1-6; 7 bases line up with TRBD1. Germline CDR1 is GTSNPN and CDR2 is SVGIG (reference sequence). J was trimmed by 7 bases and V by 0 bases; bases with no gene match: 3. The CDR3 totals 14 residues. The CDR3 sequence: CAWSVGQENSPLHF. In DNA, the CDR3 is TGTGCCTGGAGTGTAGGACAGGAAAATTCACCCCTCCACTTT.

This chain connects TRBV12-3 or TRBV12-4 to TRBJ1-2; tentatively, D is TRBD1 (6 bases). V was cut by 1 base and J by 5 bases, with 8 bases left in between. The CDR3 totals 13 residues. The CDR3 DNA follows: TGTGCCAGCAGTTTAGGCGGACAGTATGGCTACACCTTC. It codes for CASSLGGQYGYTF.

A few counts support this clone. The chain is built from TRBV10-3 and TRBJ1-1, with D unresolved. Per the germline V gene, CDR1 is ENHRY and CDR2 is SYGVKD. There are 12 residues in the CDR3. The V gene lost 2 bases and the J gene lost 5 bases, with 6 bases spanning the gap. The CDR3 is CAISEPGTEAFF. The CDR3 DNA is TGTGCCATCAGTGAGCCGGGGACTGAAGCTTTCTTT.

The chain links TRBV28 to TRBJ2-7; 13 nucleotides agree with TRBD2. The germline gives CDR1 MDHEN, CDR2 SYDVKM. The trim removed 6 bases at V and 1 base at J, leaving 3 bases unmatched. The CDR3 covers 15 residues. CDR3 nucleotides: TGTGCCAGCAGGATGACTAGCGGGAGGTCCTACGAGCAGTACTTC. Amino acids: CASRMTSGRSYEQYF.